The 8 T cell receptor beta chains reported below all come from one sample, sequenced in a study of cytomegalovirus exposure and HLA in healthy donors. 13 Jbeta primers and 60 Vbeta primers were used for the PCR. Sequencing used immunoSEQ multiplex PCR; TCRdb keeps in-frame clones, though not all of them. The profile covers nearly 200,000 clones, with about 85% appearing a single time and approximately 0.4% taken by the ten largest. Source material: PBMCs. Receptors originate from a male donor in good health and CMV-seropositive.

The J gene is TRBJ2-5, the V gene TRBV5-1; the match to TRBD1 covers 10 bases. The CDR3 spans 14 residues. The ends lost 4 bases at V and 4 bases at J; junction bases unmatched: 4. The germline gives CDR1 SGHRS, CDR2 YFSETQ. CDR3 sequence (DNA): TGCGCCAGCAGCGAGGGGGACAGGGGAGAGACCCAGTACTTC. Protein: CASSEGDRGETQYF.

The chain joins TRBV7-8 to TRBJ2-5; TRBD2 aligns across 7 bases. V gave up 5 bases and J gave up 0 bases; unmatched junction bases: 9. Germline V gives CDR1 SGHVS, CDR2 FQNEAQ. The CDR3 runs to 16 residues. CDR3 sequence reads: CASSPWEGRDQETQYF. CDR3 bases: TGTGCCAGCAGCCCGTGGGAGGGCAGGGACCAAGAGACCCAGTACTTC.

V usage is TRBV10-3 and J usage is TRBJ1-6; 7 bases agree with TRBD1. After removal of 4 bases from V and 7 bases from J, the junction contained 10 bases not matched to a gene. CDR1 is ENHRY and CDR2 is SYGVKD in the germline V gene. There are 16 residues in the CDR3. CDR3 nucleotides: TGTGCCATCAGTGCCGGGACAGCAGCACTAAATTCACCCCTCCACTTT. Its translation is CAISAGTAALNSPLHF.

The chain couples TRBV7-3 to TRBJ2-4, with a tentative D call TRBD1 (5 bases). The CDR3 length is 12 residues. Trimming removed 5 bases at V and 6 bases at J, with 8 bases between. Germline CDR1 SGHTA, CDR2 FQGTGA. CDR3 protein: CASSPDRNIQYF. Here the CDR3 DNA reads TGTGCCAGCAGCCCCGACAGAAACATTCAGTACTTC.

Comment on this clone: One end of the junction fails to match germline, which may point to a read error. The chain carries TRBV7-7 and TRBJ2-5, with TRBD2 as a possible D gene (7 bases). The CDR3 loop spans 15 amino acids. Germline loops: CDR1 SSHAT, CDR2 FNYEAQ (reference sequence). The CDR3 here is CASTKRGGAEEAQYF. As DNA, the CDR3 is TGTGCTAGCACCAAAAGGGGGGGAGCGGAAGAGGCCCAGTACTTC.

The V gene is TRBV7-3, the J gene TRBJ2-3; 9 nucleotides line up with TRBD2. V shed 5 bases and J 2 bases; nucleotides not matched to a gene: 8. The CDR3 length is 16 residues. In germline, CDR1 is SGHTA, CDR2 FQGTGA. The CDR3 coding sequence is TGTGCCAGCAGCCCCGGAGCGGGAGGAGCCACAGATACGCAGTATTTT. Amino acid sequence: CASSPGAGGATDTQYF.

The table lists this clone with a count of one. The chain combines TRBV9 with TRBJ2-7, with a weak D call TRBD2 (6 bases). Germline CDR1 is SGDLS and CDR2 is YYNGEE. Trimming shortened V by 0 bases and J by 2 bases, and 12 bases separated the two germline ends. The CDR3 is 15 residues long. The CDR3 DNA follows: TGTGCCAGCAGCGTAGAGTCGGGAGAAACCTACGAGCAGTACTTC. This codes for CASSVESGETYEQYF.

The chain recombines TRBV7-6 with TRBJ2-7; 12 bases are a match to TRBD2. With V trimmed by 2 bases and J by 5 bases, 10 bases remained unmatched. The CDR3 has 17 amino acids. In germline, CDR1 is SGHVS, CDR2 FNYEAQ. CDR3 nucleotide sequence: TGTGCCAGCAGCTTAAATCAACCCCTAGCGGGAGGGAACGAGCAGTACTTC. Translation: CASSLNQPLAGGNEQYF.